This T cell receptor (beta chain) was recovered during a study of cytomegalovirus exposure and HLA in healthy donors. The PCR had 60 Vbeta and 13 Jbeta primers. Using immunoSEQ multiplex PCR, the repertoire was profiled, and TCRdb retains in-frame clones only, with some absent. The sample shows about 160,000 clones, roughly 80% of them seen only once. The V and J ends lost 0 bases and 5 bases respectively, with 5 bases between them. CDR1 is MNHEY, CDR2 SVGAGI, per germline. The CDR3 extends over 13 amino acids. The J gene is TRBJ2-1, the V gene TRBV6-5, with no clear D. The receptor comes from a male donor in good health and CMV-seropositive. The sample taken for sequencing was PBMCs. The DNA for the CDR3 is TGTGCCAGCAGTTACTCCGAGCACAATGAGCAGTTCTTC. It yields the protein CASSYSEHNEQFF.